The entry below describes one TCR beta chain. Its matching antigen is unknown. Only in-frame clones appear in the TCRdb table, and some are missing; sequencing was by immunoSEQ multiplex PCR. The sample includes 66,000 or so clones, about 90% of them seen just once. These data are taken from a study of T cell responses to AZD1222 COVID-19 vaccine. Study results and limitations: CD4 TCRs linked to vaccination spanned spike, dominating at 160-218 and 743-854. Clonal diversity was possibly underestimated, and white British individuals and females predominated among donors. Spike-specific TCRs gained breadth and depth after people received two AZD1222 doses.

The starting material was peripheral blood, obtained on day 0 of AZD1222 vaccination. The TCR comes from an adult in good health.

CDR3 sequence: CASSGGLAGVTYNEQFF. The CDR3 region has the DNA TGTGCCAGCAGTGGGGGACTAGCGGGAGTAACCTACAATGAGCAGTTCTTC. The chain recombines TRBV2 with TRBJ2-1; 14 nucleotides line up with TRBD2. The V segment lost 4 bases and the J segment 2 bases; nucleotides outside the gene matches: 4. The CDR3 loop spans 17 amino acids. The germline gives CDR1 SNHLY, CDR2 FYNNEI.